This T cell receptor beta chain was identified during a study of T cells in Graves' hyperthyroidism and ophthalmopathy. Study summary: Peripheral blood was obtained at initial diagnosis, preceding any treatment.

Notes on the study in general: The model made its ophthalmopathy prediction, and onset followed a median approximately 7 months later.

The study included ophthalmopathy patients with Clinical Activity Score at least 3, NOSPECS grade at least 4 and duration under 3 months. From under 12 ml of fresh peripheral blood, PBMCs were isolated. The CDR3 contains 15 residues. V lost 4 bases and J lost 3; bases outside the gene matches: 5. Germline CDR1 and CDR2: SNHLY and FYNNEI. This clonotype was seen at least ten times. What it binds is not known. There were TCR beta CDR3 regions amplified from RNA transcripts. First-round RT-PCR of the TCR CDR3 relied on the HTBI primer set. TCRdb reprocessed the multiplex PCR reads via MiXCR and lists one record per CDR3 protein. The table includes under 550,000 distinct CDR3 sequences, 20% detected once.

The gene calls are TRBV2 and TRBJ2-7, with 11 nucleotides matching TRBD2. This sequence originates from a man aged 40-55 years with Graves' ophthalmopathy. Sequencing was carried out using blood. The CDR3 bases are TGTGCCAGCAGTGCCGGGACTAGCGGAAGCTACGAGCAGTACTTC. Amino acid sequence: CASSAGTSGSYEQYF.